One and the same sample provided the 25 T cell receptor beta chains below, sequenced in a study of blood T cell repertoires in COVID-19. The method was immunoSEQ multiplex PCR; TCRdb's version includes in-frame clones alone and lacks a portion of them. The repertoire consists of roughly 290,000 clones, with about 90% occurring once and the leading ten covering around 2.1%. Input material: peripheral blood. These receptors originate from a young woman who had recovered from COVID-19.

This chain uses TRBV5-4 with TRBJ1-2; D possibly corresponds to TRBD1 (5 bases). CDR1 and CDR2 (germline): SGHNT, YYREEE (reference sequence). This CDR3 has 14 amino acids. V was clipped by 0 bases and J by 6 bases, with 12 bases between them. CDR3 sequence: CASSLVGPRDGYTF. CDR3 nucleotides: TGTGCCAGCAGCTTGGTGGGGCCCAGGGATGGCTACACCTTC.

This CDR3 reads CASSGQMNTEAFF. CDR3 DNA: TGTGCCAGCAGCGGACAGATGAACACTGAAGCTTTCTTT. The chain employs TRBV5-5 and TRBJ1-1, with D maybe TRBD1 (6 bases). Germline V gene data show CDR1 as SGHKS and CDR2 as YYEKEE (reference sequence). The CDR3 is 13 residues long. Deletions cut 4 bases from V and 0 bases from J, with 7 bases between.

In this sample, this clone turned up many times. The chain is built from TRBV29-1 and TRBJ1-2; maybe TRBD1 (6 bases). The CDR3 contains 14 residues. Germline values: CDR1 SQVTM, CDR2 ANQGSEA. The germline V and J ends were trimmed by 4 bases and 2 bases, with 14 bases remaining between them. The CDR3 spells CSVGVLQGNYGYTF. The CDR3 nucleotides read TGCAGCGTTGGAGTATTACAGGGAAACTATGGCTACACCTTC.

This chain uses TRBV13 with TRBJ2-1; 9 bases map to TRBD2. The CDR3 has 12 amino acids. The germline gives CDR1 PRHDT, CDR2 FYEKMQ (reference sequence). Losses at the gene ends were 5 bases for V and 10 bases for J; bases not matched to a gene: 3. CDR3 nucleotide sequence: TGTGCCAGCAGCCCTCTAGCGGGGGAGCAGTTCTTC. This gives the protein CASSPLAGEQFF.

This clone appeared a few times. The chain couples TRBV7-9 to TRBJ1-1; D is perhaps TRBD1 (5 bases). The V end was cut by 5 bases, the J end by 1 base, with 11 bases between. The CDR3 consists of 14 residues. Germline V gene data show CDR1 as SEHNR and CDR2 as FQNEAQ (reference sequence). The CDR3 nucleotides are TGTGCCAGCAGCCCGGACACCTGGAACACTGAAGCTTTCTTT. It is translated as CASSPDTWNTEAFF.

J is TRBJ2-7 and V is TRBV7-9, with 9 bases lining up with TRBD1. Germline V gene data show CDR1 as SEHNR and CDR2 as FQNEAQ (reference sequence). CDR3 length: 15 amino acids. V lost 5 bases and J lost 2; bases outside the gene matches: 7. The CDR3 DNA reads TGTGCCAGCAGCCCTCAGGACAGGGGCACCTACGAGCAGTACTTC. It translates to CASSPQDRGTYEQYF.

This sequence joins TRBV29-1 and TRBJ1-5; D may be TRBD1 (5 bases). The V gene's germline CDR1 is SQVTM and CDR2 ANQGSEA. The CDR3 sequence is 13 residues long. V was cut by 4 bases and J by 6 bases, with 13 bases left in between. The CDR3 nucleotides are TGCAGCGTTGCAGCGGGGGTTGGTCAGCCCCAGCATTTT. Amino acids: CSVAAGVGQPQHF.

This chain uses TRBV5-1 with TRBJ2-7, with 8 bases that match TRBD2. CDR1 and CDR2 from the germline V gene are SGHRS and YFSETQ. The CDR3 has 14 amino acids. The V gene end was trimmed by 0 bases and the J gene end by 1 base; junction bases not matched to a gene: 0. DNA for the CDR3: TGCGCCAGCAGCTTGGGCGGGAGGTCCTACGAGCAGTACTTC. Its translation is CASSLGGRSYEQYF.

The chain recombines TRBV19 with TRBJ2-1; 10 bases are shared with TRBD2. In germline, CDR1 is LNHDA, CDR2 SQIVND (reference sequence). The CDR3 length is 14 residues. V lost 9 bases to trimming and J lost 3 bases; unmatched junction nucleotides: 5. CDR3 protein: CASSGGAVYNEQFF. The CDR3 DNA reads TGTGCCAGCAGCGGGGGGGCCGTCTACAATGAGCAGTTCTTC. The whole variable domain, remainder taken from reference TRBV19 and TRBJ2-1, is DGGITQSPKYLFRKEGQNVTLSCEQNLNHDAMYWYRQDPGQGLRLIYYSQIVNDFQKGDIAEGYSVSREKKESFPLTVTSAQKNPTAFYLCASSGGAVYNEQFFGPGTRLTVL.

This rearrangement joins TRBV27 to TRBJ1-6, with unresolved D. The CDR3 extends over 13 amino acids. Germline CDR1 reads MNHEY; CDR2 reads SMNVEV (reference sequence). V dropped 6 bases and J dropped 7 bases, with 10 bases sitting between them. This chain's CDR3 is CASSPKENSPLHF. The CDR3 nucleotides are TGTGCCAGCAGCCCTAAGGAGAATTCACCCCTCCACTTT.

The CDR3 spells CASRIQPGAQSPLHF. Here the CDR3 DNA reads TGTGCCAGCCGGATTCAACCAGGGGCTCAATCACCCCTCCACTTT. The J gene is TRBJ1-6, the V gene TRBV2; TRBD1 might be the D (6 bases). This CDR3 comprises 15 residues. CDR1 SNHLY and CDR2 FYNNEI come from the germline V gene. Trimming cost V 8 bases and J 10 bases, with 21 bases left between them. The variable domain in full, completed from reference TRBV2 and TRBJ1-6, reads EPEVTQTPSHQVTQMGQEVILRCVPISNHLYFYWYRQILGQKVEFLVSFYNNEISEKSEIFDDQFSVERPDGSNFTLKIRSTKLEDSAMYFCASRIQPGAQSPLHFGNGTRLTVT.

Concerning this clone itself: In the same sample, other DNA sequences code for this CDR3. The chain is built from TRBV18 and TRBJ1-1; 10 nucleotides align to TRBD1. This CDR3 spans 16 amino acids. The V gene end was trimmed by 4 bases and the J gene end by 3 bases; junction bases not matched to a gene: 8. Germline V gene lookup returns CDR1 KGHSH and CDR2 LQKENI. The CDR3 DNA reads TGTGCCAGCTCACAGACCGGGACAGGGGAGTACACTGAAGCTTTCTTT. It codes for CASSQTGTGEYTEAFF. Combining the CDR3 with reference TRBV18 and TRBJ1-1 gives the whole variable domain NAGVMQNPRHLVRRRGQEARLRCSPMKGHSHVYWYRQLPEEGLKFMVYLQKENIIDESGMPKERFSAEFPKEGPSILRIQQVVRGDSAAYFCASSQTGTGEYTEAFFGQGTRLTVV.

The rearrangement uses TRBV7-9 and TRBJ1-2, with D perhaps TRBD1 (5 bases). V lost 5 bases, J lost 8 bases, and 9 bases lay in between. The CDR3 contains 11 residues. CDR1 and CDR2 (germline): SEHNR, FQNEAQ (reference sequence). CDR3 protein: CASSEQAGYTF. CDR3 sequence (DNA): TGTGCCAGCAGCGAACAGGCCGGCTACACCTTC.

There are a few counts of this clone. The sample contains more than one DNA sequence encoding this CDR3. This sequence joins TRBV2 and TRBJ1-1; D remains unclear. This CDR3 region has 13 residues. Germline CDR1 is SNHLY and CDR2 is FYNNEI. Trimming pared 7 bases from V and 1 base from J, leaving 10 bases between. The CDR3 DNA sequence: TGTGCCAGCACTAAAGGAGAGAACACTGAAGCTTTCTTT. This gives the protein CASTKGENTEAFF.

The rearrangement links TRBV5-6 to TRBJ2-2, with D possibly matching TRBD2 (6 bases). The germline gives CDR1 SGHDT, CDR2 YYEEEE. This CDR3 spans 17 amino acids. V lost 2 bases, J lost 3 bases, and 17 bases lay in between. CDR3 residues: CASSFWRGREDTGELFF. The CDR3 DNA reads as TGTGCCAGCAGCTTTTGGAGGGGCAGGGAGGACACCGGGGAGCTGTTTTTT.

The rearrangement uses TRBV6-5 and TRBJ2-1; D not certain. Trimming removed 6 bases at V and 4 bases at J, with 7 bases between. There are 12 residues in the CDR3. Germline CDR1 reads MNHEY; CDR2 reads SVGAGI. The DNA of the CDR3 is TGTGCCAGCAGGGCAACATACAATGAGCAGTTCTTC. This gives the protein CASRATYNEQFF.

The chain couples TRBV5-1 to TRBJ1-6, with D hard to call. CDR3 length equals 15 residues. Trimming cost V 4 bases and J 7 bases, with 15 bases left between them. Germline V gene sequence: CDR1 SGHRS, CDR2 YFSETQ. The CDR3 nucleotides are TGCGCCAGCAGCGAGACCGGGAAGTGGAATTCACCCCTCCACTTT. This encodes CASSETGKWNSPLHF.

The genes are TRBV5-4 and TRBJ2-3, with a possible D match to TRBD2 (5 bases). The CDR3 runs to 13 residues. Trimming pared 5 bases from V and 4 bases from J, leaving 11 bases between. Germline assignment: CDR1 SGHNT and CDR2 YYREEE (reference sequence). CDR3 sequence reads: CASRLKGADTQYF. The CDR3 DNA reads TGTGCCAGCAGGCTTAAGGGAGCAGATACGCAGTATTTT.

This clone was recorded once. The chain has TRBV4-1 and TRBJ1-1; D perhaps matches TRBD1 (5 bases). The V gene's germline CDR1 is MGHRA and CDR2 YSYEKL. The CDR3 totals 17 residues. Trimming cost V 0 bases and J 6 bases, with 20 bases left between them. The CDR3 DNA follows: TGCGCCAGCAGCCAAGAGTCCATTGACAGTATAGGGGCTGAAGCTTTCTTT. Its translation: CASSQESIDSIGAEAFF.

The V gene is TRBV5-6, the J gene TRBJ1-4, with D possibly matching TRBD1 (5 bases). V was pared by 4 bases and J by 0 bases, with 10 bases between. The CDR3 runs to 15 residues. Germline values: CDR1 SGHDT, CDR2 YYEEEE. The CDR3 sequence: CASSNGQPTNEKLFF. The CDR3 nucleotides read TGTGCCAGCAGCAACGGACAACCAACTAATGAAAAACTGTTTTTT. The full variable domain, with the rest looked up from reference TRBV5-6 and TRBJ1-4, is DAGVTQSPTHLIKTRGQQVTLRCSPKSGHDTVSWYQQALGQGPQFIFQYYEEEERQRGNFPDRFSGHQFPNYSSELNVNALLLGDSALYLCASSNGQPTNEKLFFGSGTQLSVL.

This clone was detected a few times. This chain connects TRBV29-1 to TRBJ2-7; perhaps TRBD1 as D (6 bases). Per germline, CDR1 SQVTM and CDR2 ANQGSEA. Trimming removed 4 bases from V and 5 bases from J, with 15 bases in between. The CDR3 loop spans 13 amino acids. The CDR3 nucleotides are TGCAGCGTTGTTAGGCCTCCAGGGGACGAGCAGTACTTC. Protein sequence: CSVVRPPGDEQYF.

The chain recombines TRBV7-9 with TRBJ2-7, with unresolved D. The germline V and J ends were trimmed by 1 base and 3 bases, with 7 bases remaining between them. Germline values: CDR1 SEHNR, CDR2 FQNEAQ (reference sequence). The CDR3 has 13 residues. This CDR3 reads CASSLGQDYEQYF. The CDR3 nucleotides read TGTGCCAGCAGCTTAGGCCAGGACTACGAGCAGTACTTC. The whole variable domain, filled in from reference TRBV7-9 and TRBJ2-7, reads DTGVSQNPRHKITKRGQNVTFRCDPISEHNRLYWYRQTLGQGPEFLTYFQNEAQLEKSRLLSDRFSAERPKGSFSTLEIQRTEQGDSAMYLCASSLGQDYEQYFGPGTRLTVT.

The rearrangement links TRBV4-1 to TRBJ2-2; possible D gene TRBD1, 5 bases. The V end lost 6 bases, the J end lost 1 base, and 9 bases lay between the germline ends. CDR1 and CDR2 from the germline V gene are MGHRA and YSYEKL. The CDR3 covers 14 residues. This CDR3 reads CASRVQGNTGELFF. DNA of the CDR3: TGCGCCAGCAGGGTGCAGGGGAACACCGGGGAGCTGTTTTTT.

The rearrangement links TRBV6-1 to TRBJ1-2; 7 bases line up with TRBD1. Germline values: CDR1 MNHNS, CDR2 SASEGT. This CDR3 has 14 amino acids. With 2 bases clipped from V and 3 bases from J, the junction kept 3 bases outside the gene matches. CDR3 amino acids: CASSEWTGDYGYTF. The CDR3, as DNA: TGTGCCAGCAGTGAATGGACAGGTGACTATGGCTACACCTTC.

The CDR3, as DNA: TGTGCCAGTTGTGCGGACAGTTACCGAAATGAGCAGTTCTTC. This translates into CASCADSYRNEQFF. The rearrangement links TRBV19 to TRBJ2-1; D is perhaps TRBD1 (6 bases). The CDR3 covers 14 residues. V lost 8 bases and J lost 7, with 18 bases in between. Germline V gene lookup returns CDR1 LNHDA and CDR2 SQIVND (reference sequence).